Included here is one TCR beta chain sequence, with context. Under the authors' procedure: Estimated nucleated cell counts came from reference gene primer amplification. Profiled with immunoSEQ multiplex PCR; TCRdb holds only in-frame clones, not every one. V and J calls plus clone size are reproduced from that table; the DNA served to infer D and trimming. The profile shows roughly 29,000 clones, approximately 85% of them singletons. The data derive from a study of blood T cell repertoires in COVID-19. Study as a whole: Material from acute and convalescent COVID-19 was sourced from the United States, Italy and Spain.

The V gene lost 5 bases and the J gene lost 6 bases, with 11 bases spanning the gap. This CDR3 has 12 amino acids. Germline V gene data show CDR1 as SGHVS and CDR2 as FQNEAQ. This chain connects TRBV7-8 to TRBJ2-7; TRBD1 is a possible D gene (6 bases). Material: peripheral blood. The TCR originated in a woman aged 80 or over with COVID-19, enrolled during active disease. The CDR3: CASSANRVEQYF. CDR3 nucleotide sequence: TGTGCCAGCAGCGCAAACAGGGTCGAGCAGTACTTC.